This TCR beta chain is from a study of shared clonotypes between healthy human individuals. Nashville, Tennessee was home to all donors, each a Caucasian adult. The V end was cut by 4 bases, the J end by 7 bases, with 14 bases between. The germline V gene encodes CDR1 LNHDA and CDR2 SQIVND (reference sequence). The CDR3 contains 13 residues. Assay: immunoSEQ multiplex PCR; the TCRdb copy retains only in-frame clones and omits some. In the table there are more than 400,000 clones, roughly 80% of which are singletons. The receptor's source is a woman aged 40 to 55 in good health. Some clones in this sample may be carry-over from other donors' samples. The J gene is TRBJ2-7, the V gene TRBV19; D is possibly TRBD1 (6 bases). Input material: PBMCs. CDR3 coding DNA: TGTGCCAGTAGTAAGACAGGCCAAGGAGAGCAGTACTTC. Its translation is CASSKTGQGEQYF.